This TCR beta chain was identified in a study of blood T cell repertoires in COVID-19. Study-wide background: T cells, B-cell-depleted T cells, or PBMCs provided the cDNA or gDNA that served as material.

Looked up from germline, CDR1 is SGDLS and CDR2 is YYNGEE. Trimming pared 3 bases from V and 1 base from J, leaving 12 bases between. CDR3 length equals 15 residues. Sequenced by immunoSEQ multiplex PCR; TCRdb stores in-frame clones only, minus some. The table records under 400,000 clones, roughly 90% of them present only once. The sample consisted of peripheral blood. V usage is TRBV9 and J usage is TRBJ2-3; maybe TRBD2 (5 bases). This clonotype was obtained from a man in his late teens or twenties with active or convalescent COVID-19. The CDR3 here is CASSEDGKGTDTQYF. The DNA for the CDR3 is TGTGCCAGCAGCGAAGACGGGAAAGGCACAGATACGCAGTATTTT.